This T cell receptor (beta chain) comes out of a study of T cells in Graves' hyperthyroidism and ophthalmopathy. Whole-study findings and limits: Before onset, ophthalmopathy was predicted by the model a median around 6 months earlier.

TCR beta CDR3 regions were amplified from RNA transcripts. A first-round RT-PCR of the TCR CDR3 used the HTBI primer set. From the multiplex PCR reads, TCRdb called clonotypes with MiXCR, one entry per CDR3 protein. The table includes 350,000 to 450,000 distinct CDR3 sequences, over 11% detected once. Hyperthyroidism had been newly diagnosed in patients aged 18 to 65, and its duration was under 2 months. Clinical symptoms, serum thyroxine, TRAb, thyroid ultrasound and orbital computed tomography established diagnosis. Trimming removed 5 bases at V and 7 bases at J, with 14 bases between. CDR1 is MDHEN, CDR2 SYDVKM, per germline. The CDR3 length is 13 residues. This clonotype was seen repeatedly, ten times or more. The antigen is not known.

The V gene is TRBV28, the J gene TRBJ1-1; no clear D. The sample consisted of blood. This receptor was identified in a woman aged 55 to 70 with Graves' hyperthyroidism. In DNA form, the CDR3 reads TGTGCCAGCAGTACCCCTGGGAGTCTTGAAGCTTTCTTT. Its translation: CASSTPGSLEAFF. The full variable domain, completed using reference TRBV28 and TRBJ1-1, is DVKVTQSSRYLVKRTGEKVFLECVQDMDHENMFWYRQDPGLGLRLIYFSYDVKMKEKGDIPEGYSVSREKKERFSLILESASTNQTSMYLCASSTPGSLEAFFGQGTRLTVV.